This T cell receptor (beta chain) stems from a study of control samples from healthy donors and cancer patients. Per the germline V gene, CDR1 is MNHEY and CDR2 is SVGAGI. This CDR3 comprises 15 residues. V was pared by 5 bases and J by 0 bases, with 4 bases of the junction left unmatched. Clones were read by immunoSEQ multiplex PCR, and TCRdb kept only the in-frame ones, dropping some. The sample records 120,000 or so clones, around 87% being singletons. The sample was blood. This rearrangement joins TRBV6-5 to TRBJ1-3; 7 bases line up with TRBD1. The clonotype originates from a man between 60 and 70 years old in good health. Here the CDR3 DNA reads TGTGCCAGCAGTCCGGACAGGTTCTCTGGAAACACCATATATTTT. Translated: CASSPDRFSGNTIYF.